Below, 24 T cell receptor beta chains from the same sample are listed, as sequenced in a study of regulatory T cells in long-lasting Graves disease. Stated time point: newly diagnosed GD, antithyroid drugs for less than 3 months. With RNA extracted from PBMCs as input, the TCR library was made. Building the TCR beta libraries relied on iRepertoire HTBI primers, and CDR3 regions underwent Arm-PCR. Via MiXCR, TCRdb re-called the multiplex PCR reads, giving one row per CDR3 protein. The top ten clones hold approximately 17% of a sample with approximately 360,000 distinct CDR3 sequences, 12% of them seen once. The same data also went into a second study, on T cells in Graves' hyperthyroidism and ophthalmopathy.

The sample here was peripheral blood mononuclear cells (PBMCs), taken at new diagnosis, from a patient treated with antithyroid drugs. The receptors originated from a young woman with Graves disease.

This clonotype was detected once. Since a much larger clone is just one base distant, this may be a read error. This chain connects TRBV6-2 or TRBV6-3 to TRBJ1-5, with 9 bases aligning to TRBD1. The J call could be wrong; TRBJ2-3 is a better fit for the DNA end. The CDR3 is 17 amino acids. In germline, CDR1 is MNHEY, CDR2 SVGEGT. The DNA of the CDR3 is TGTGCCAGCAGTTCCGCGGGACAGGGCGGACGCAATCAGCCCCAGTATTTT. Amino acids: CASSSAGQGGRNQPQYF.

The chain joins TRBV5-4 to TRBJ2-2; 9 bases align to TRBD1. This CDR3 has 16 amino acids. Looked up from germline, CDR1 is SGHNT and CDR2 is YYREEE (reference sequence). Trimming at V came to 6 bases and at J to 3 bases, leaving 9 bases not matched to a gene. As DNA, the CDR3 is TGTGCCAGCACCGAGACCGGGACAGGGCACACCGGGGAGCTGTTTTTT. Amino acids: CASTETGTGHTGELFF.

Many counts were recorded for this clonotype. The chain links TRBV15 to TRBJ2-1; D is perhaps TRBD1 or TRBD2 (5 bases each). The V end was cut by 0 bases, the J end by 9 bases, with 9 bases between. The CDR3 covers 13 residues. Germline values: CDR1 LNHNV, CDR2 YYDKDF (reference sequence). The CDR3 coding sequence is TGTGCCACCAGCAGAGATCAGGGACGTGAGCAGTTCTTC. Its protein product is CATSRDQGREQFF.

This clonotype was detected once. The chain uses TRBV12-3 or TRBV12-4 and TRBJ2-1, with TRBD2 matching 14 bases. The V gene end was trimmed by 4 bases and the J gene end by 8 bases; junction bases not matched to a gene: 10. This CDR3 comprises 17 residues. CDR3 residues: CASSSQGLAGAIDEQFF. The CDR3 DNA reads as TGTGCCAGCAGTTCCCAGGGACTAGCGGGAGCAATAGATGAGCAGTTCTTC.

This clonotype was recorded a few times. The chain is built from TRBV5-1 and TRBJ1-3; maybe TRBD1 (5 bases). This CDR3 region has 15 residues. Germline V gene sequence: CDR1 SGHRS, CDR2 YFSETQ. With 2 bases removed from V and 7 bases from J, the gap between germline ends came to 16 bases. The CDR3 DNA follows: TGCGCCAGCAGCTTATCAGAATGGGACTCCAACACCATATATTTT. It is translated as CASSLSEWDSNTIYF.

This clonotype appeared many times. The chain combines TRBV30 with TRBJ2-1; 9 bases line up with TRBD1. The germline V gene encodes CDR1 GTSNPN and CDR2 SVGIG (reference sequence). Trimming took 5 bases from V and 10 from J; bases not matched to a gene: 12. The CDR3 totals 14 residues. The CDR3: CAWGSGQGIREQFF. For the CDR3, the DNA is TGTGCCTGGGGTTCTGGACAGGGGATAAGGGAGCAGTTCTTC.

As DNA, the CDR3 is TGCAGTGCTAGAGGGGGGTCGGGGCTTGCCGGGGAGCTGTTTTTT. The encoded protein is CSARGGSGLAGELFF. This sequence joins TRBV20-1 and TRBJ2-2; D may be TRBD1 or TRBD2 (5 bases each). The CDR3 length is 15 residues. V was cut by 1 base and J by 6 bases, with 15 bases left in between. Germline CDR1 DFQATT, CDR2 SNEGSKA (reference sequence).

The V call is TRBV3-1, the J call TRBJ2-1; D is uncertain. Between the trimmed V and J ends, which lost 1 base and 12 bases, there was a span of 10 bases. Germline lookup yields CDR1 LGHDT and CDR2 YNNKEL (reference sequence). The CDR3 is made up of 12 amino acids. The CDR3 protein is CASSQVHGGQFF. CDR3 nucleotide sequence: TGTGCCAGCAGCCAAGTTCATGGCGGGCAGTTCTTC.

This clonotype was counted between two and nine times. The rearrangement links TRBV4-3 to TRBJ2-1; no reliable D call. CDR3 length: 14 residues. The germline V gene has CDR1 LGHNA and CDR2 YSLEER. V lost 0 bases, J lost 6 bases, and 9 bases lay in between. CDR3 DNA sequence: TGCGCCAGCAGCCAAGATGGGTACAGCAATGAGCAGTTCTTC. This translates into CASSQDGYSNEQFF.

This clonotype was detected ten times or more. The rearrangement joins TRBV2 to TRBJ2-1; 7 nucleotides match TRBD2. The germline V gene has CDR1 SNHLY and CDR2 FYNNEI. CDR3 length equals 16 residues. Trimming cost V 7 bases and J 4 bases; bases outside gene matches: 13. The CDR3: CASNPRASGGYNEQFF. CDR3 DNA: TGTGCCAGCAATCCCCGGGCTAGCGGCGGTTACAATGAGCAGTTCTTC.

The table lists this clonotype with many counts. This chain connects TRBV12-3 or TRBV12-4 to TRBJ2-7; TRBD2 is a possible D gene (6 bases). Between the trimmed V and J ends, which lost 4 bases and 5 bases, there was a span of 12 bases. The CDR3 sequence is 13 residues long. CDR3 coding DNA: TGTGCCAGCAGTTCGGGGAGGATGGACGAGCAGTACGTC. It yields the protein CASSSGRMDEQYV.

This clonotype was observed at least ten times. CDR3 sequence: CASSLGPRTSTDTQYF. CDR3 DNA sequence: TGTGCCAGCAGCTTAGGGCCGAGGACTAGCACAGATACGCAGTATTTT. The V gene is TRBV7-2, the J gene TRBJ2-3; D possibly corresponds to TRBD2 (5 bases). CDR3 length: 16 residues. Deletions cut 1 base from V and 0 bases from J, with 11 bases between. Germline V gene sequence: CDR1 SGHTA, CDR2 FQGNSA.

In this sample, this clonotype turned up many times. The genes are TRBV7-2 and TRBJ2-3; D not resolved. V lost 1 base, J lost 2 bases, and 16 bases lay in between. Germline V gene sequence: CDR1 SGHTA, CDR2 FQGNSA. This CDR3 region has 17 residues. CDR3 DNA sequence: TGTGCCAGCAGCTTAGGGTATCGGACGCGAAACACAGATACGCAGTATTTT. This gives the protein CASSLGYRTRNTDTQYF.

This clonotype was found many times. The chain employs TRBV2 and TRBJ1-1, with a possible D match to TRBD1 (5 bases). The V gene's germline CDR1 is SNHLY and CDR2 FYNNEI. The CDR3 contains 16 residues. Trimming stripped 4 bases from V and 10 bases from J, with 25 bases between. Here the CDR3 reads CASSAYESESGALAFF. CDR3 DNA: TGTGCCAGCAGTGCCTATGAATCCGAAAGCGGGGCTCTAGCTTTCTTT.

This clonotype has just a few counts. The chain has TRBV6-5 and TRBJ2-1, with D hard to call. The V end lost 2 bases, the J end lost 0 bases, and 11 bases lay between the germline ends. The CDR3 covers 16 residues. Germline V gene lookup returns CDR1 MNHEY and CDR2 SVGAGI. In nucleotides, the CDR3 is TGTGCCAGCAGTTACGAGGCGGTGAGCTCCTACAATGAGCAGTTCTTC. Amino acid sequence: CASSYEAVSSYNEQFF.

This clonotype was detected a few times. The chain recombines TRBV19 with TRBJ2-1; D is uncertain. Germline-derived CDR1 and CDR2 are LNHDA and SQIVND (reference sequence). This CDR3 region has 16 residues. With 3 bases removed from V and 4 bases from J, the gap between germline ends came to 16 bases. The chain's CDR3 is CASSISPARVYNEQFF. CDR3 sequence (DNA): TGTGCCAGTAGTATCTCGCCTGCCCGTGTTTACAATGAGCAGTTCTTC.

This clonotype showed up many times. The rearrangement links TRBV6-2 or TRBV6-3 to TRBJ2-2; TRBD2 agrees at 7 bases. CDR1 is MNHEY, CDR2 SVGEGT, per germline. Trimming cost V 6 bases and J 5 bases; bases outside gene matches: 6. The CDR3 consists of 14 residues. The CDR3 nucleotides read TGTGCCAGCAGCCATAGCGGGCTGACCGGGGAGCTGTTTTTT. As protein: CASSHSGLTGELFF.

This clonotype came up many times. V is TRBV11-1 and J is TRBJ2-1; 7 bases map to TRBD2. The CDR3 is 18 amino acids. Trimming at V came to 5 bases and at J to 6 bases, leaving 19 bases not matched to a gene. Germline CDR1 and CDR2: SGHAT and FQDESV (reference sequence). CDR3 protein: CASSQALGVGLVPNEQFF. DNA for the CDR3: TGTGCCAGCAGCCAGGCTCTGGGGGTAGGACTAGTGCCCAATGAGCAGTTCTTC.

There are many counts of this clonotype. This chain joins TRBV6-1 and TRBJ2-5; 8 bases line up with TRBD2. Germline-derived CDR1 and CDR2 are MNHNS and SASEGT. The V segment lost 6 bases and the J segment 0 bases; nucleotides outside the gene matches: 9. The CDR3 is made up of 16 amino acids. The CDR3 DNA reads TGTGCCAGCAGCCCCCTTAGCGGGGTGTACCAAGAGACCCAGTACTTC. It is translated as CASSPLSGVYQETQYF.

This clonotype was detected ten times or more. CDR3: CASSILAGRGDAYNEQFF. As DNA, the CDR3 is TGTGCCAGTAGTATCTTAGCGGGGCGCGGGGACGCTTACAATGAGCAGTTCTTC. The chain links TRBV19 to TRBJ2-1; 8 nucleotides line up with TRBD2. This CDR3 comprises 18 residues. From germline, CDR1 is LNHDA and CDR2 SQIVND (reference sequence). The V segment lost 3 bases and the J segment 4 bases; nucleotides outside the gene matches: 14.

CDR3 in amino acids: CSARKGARYTEAFF. CDR3 bases: TGCAGTGCTAGAAAGGGGGCCAGGTACACTGAAGCTTTCTTT. The V gene is TRBV20-1, the J gene TRBJ1-1, with 7 bases aligning to TRBD1. Germline V gives CDR1 DFQATT, CDR2 SNEGSKA (reference sequence). This CDR3 has 14 residues. With V trimmed by 2 bases and J by 3 bases, 6 bases remained unmatched.

This clonotype was seen many times. V gene TRBV20-1 combines with J gene TRBJ2-5; 11 bases are a match to TRBD2. This CDR3 has 15 residues. The germline V gene has CDR1 DFQATT and CDR2 SNEGSKA (reference sequence). The V segment lost 3 bases and the J segment 2 bases; nucleotides outside the gene matches: 5. The CDR3 region is CSASWLAGGQETQYF. CDR3 in DNA: TGCAGTGCTAGTTGGCTAGCGGGAGGACAAGAGACCCAGTACTTC.

To note about this clonotype: A read error may account for a junction end that differs from germline. The CDR3 DNA is TGCAGTGTTGGTTCCGGGACAGGTTCACTACTTTTGAACACTGAAGCTTTCTTT. Translating gives CSVGSGTGSLLLNTEAFF. This chain joins TRBV29-1 and TRBJ1-1, with 8 bases fitting TRBD1. Per germline, CDR1 SQVTM and CDR2 ANQGSEA. This CDR3 is 18 amino acids long. The variable domain in full, completed from reference TRBV29-1 and TRBJ1-1, reads SAVISQKPSRDICQRGTSLTIQCQVDSQVTMMFWYRQQPGQSLTLIATANQGSEATYESGFVIDKFPISRPNLTFSTLTVSNMSPEDSSIYLCSVGSGTGSLLLNTEAFFGQGTRLTVV.

This clonotype was counted between two and nine times. Here the CDR3 omits its conserved ending phenylalanine or tryptophan, so a read error is the likely source. This chain connects TRBV20-1 to TRBJ1-1; D is undetermined. The V end lost 0 bases, the J end lost 3 bases, and 8 bases lay between the germline ends. Per germline, CDR1 DFQATT and CDR2 SNEGSKA (reference sequence). The length of the CDR3 is 13 residues. CDR3 in amino acids: CSARDRRDTEAFS. The CDR3 DNA follows: TGCAGTGCTAGAGATCGGCGGGACACTGAAGCTTTCTCT.